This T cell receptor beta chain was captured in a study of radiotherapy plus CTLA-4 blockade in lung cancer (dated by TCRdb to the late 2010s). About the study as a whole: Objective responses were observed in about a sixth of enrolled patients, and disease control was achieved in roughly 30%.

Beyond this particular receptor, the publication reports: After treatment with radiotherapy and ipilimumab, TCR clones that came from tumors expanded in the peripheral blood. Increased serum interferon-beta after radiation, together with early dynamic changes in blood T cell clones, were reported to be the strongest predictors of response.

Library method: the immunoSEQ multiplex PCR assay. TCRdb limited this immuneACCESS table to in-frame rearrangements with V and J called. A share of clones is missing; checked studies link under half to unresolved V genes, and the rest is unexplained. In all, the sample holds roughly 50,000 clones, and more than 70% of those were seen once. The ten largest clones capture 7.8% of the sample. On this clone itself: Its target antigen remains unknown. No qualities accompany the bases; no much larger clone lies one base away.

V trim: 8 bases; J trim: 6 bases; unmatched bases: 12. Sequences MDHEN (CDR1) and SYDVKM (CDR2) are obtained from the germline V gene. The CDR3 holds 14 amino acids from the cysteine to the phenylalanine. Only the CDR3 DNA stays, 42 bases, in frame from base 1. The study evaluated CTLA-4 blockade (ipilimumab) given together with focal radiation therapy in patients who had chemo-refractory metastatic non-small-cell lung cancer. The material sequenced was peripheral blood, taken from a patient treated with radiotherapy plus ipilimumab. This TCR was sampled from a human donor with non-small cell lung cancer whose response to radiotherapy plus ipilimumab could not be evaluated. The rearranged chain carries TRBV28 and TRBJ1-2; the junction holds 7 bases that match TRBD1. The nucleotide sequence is TGTGCCAGCGATACGAGCAACCAGGGGGATGGCTACACCTTC. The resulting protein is CASDTSNQGDGYTF.